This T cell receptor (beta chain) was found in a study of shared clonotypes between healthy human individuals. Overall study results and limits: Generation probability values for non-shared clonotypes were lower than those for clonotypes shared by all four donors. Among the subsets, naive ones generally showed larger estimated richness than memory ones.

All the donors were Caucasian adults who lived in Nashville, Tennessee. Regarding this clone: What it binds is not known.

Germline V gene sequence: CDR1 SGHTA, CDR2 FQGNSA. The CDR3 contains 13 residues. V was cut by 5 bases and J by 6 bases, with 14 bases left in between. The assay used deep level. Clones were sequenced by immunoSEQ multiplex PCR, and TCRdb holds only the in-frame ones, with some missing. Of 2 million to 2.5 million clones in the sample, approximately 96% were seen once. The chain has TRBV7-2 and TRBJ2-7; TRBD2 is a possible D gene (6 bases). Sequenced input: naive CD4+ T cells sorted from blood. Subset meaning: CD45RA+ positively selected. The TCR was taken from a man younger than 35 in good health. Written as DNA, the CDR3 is TGTGCCAGCAGCCGTGGGGGGAGAGGCGAGCAGTACTTC. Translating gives CASSRGGRGEQYF. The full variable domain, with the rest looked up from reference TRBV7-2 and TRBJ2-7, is GAGVSQSPSNKVTEKGKDVELRCDPISGHTALYWYRQSLGQGLEFLIYFQGNSAPDKSGLPSDRFSAERTGGSVSTLTIQRTQQEDSAVYLCASSRGGRGEQYFGPGTRLTVT.